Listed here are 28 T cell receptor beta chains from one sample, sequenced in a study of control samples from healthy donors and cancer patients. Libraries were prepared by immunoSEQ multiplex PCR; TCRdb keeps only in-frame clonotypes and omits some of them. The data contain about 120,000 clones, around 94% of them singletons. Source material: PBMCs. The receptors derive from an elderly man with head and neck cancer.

The CDR3 DNA sequence: TGCGCCAGCAGCTTGCCTGGGACTGGTTACAATGAGCAGTTCTTC. It yields the protein CASSLPGTGYNEQFF. The genes are TRBV5-1 and TRBJ2-1; tentatively, D is TRBD2 (6 bases). The CDR3 extends over 15 amino acids. CDR1 SGHRS and CDR2 YFSETQ come from the germline V gene. The germline V and J ends were trimmed by 1 base and 4 bases, with 12 bases remaining between them.

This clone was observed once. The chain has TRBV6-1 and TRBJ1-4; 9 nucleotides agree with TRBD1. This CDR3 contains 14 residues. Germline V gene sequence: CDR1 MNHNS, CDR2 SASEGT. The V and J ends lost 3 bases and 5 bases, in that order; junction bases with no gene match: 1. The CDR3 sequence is CASSDGTGNEKLFF. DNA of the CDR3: TGTGCCAGCAGTGATGGGACAGGGAATGAAAAACTGTTTTTT.

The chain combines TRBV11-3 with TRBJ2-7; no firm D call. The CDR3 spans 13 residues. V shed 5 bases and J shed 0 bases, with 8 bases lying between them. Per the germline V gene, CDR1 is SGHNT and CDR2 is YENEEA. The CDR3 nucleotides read TGTGCCAGCAGCGAGTGGTCCTCCTACGAGCAGTACTTC. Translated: CASSEWSSYEQYF.

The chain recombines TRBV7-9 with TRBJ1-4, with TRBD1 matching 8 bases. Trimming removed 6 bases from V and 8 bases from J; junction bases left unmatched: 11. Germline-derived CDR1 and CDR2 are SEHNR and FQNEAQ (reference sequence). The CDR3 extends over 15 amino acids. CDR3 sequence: CASRSSGTGSEKLFF. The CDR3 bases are TGTGCCAGCAGATCCAGCGGGACAGGTAGCGAAAAACTGTTTTTT.

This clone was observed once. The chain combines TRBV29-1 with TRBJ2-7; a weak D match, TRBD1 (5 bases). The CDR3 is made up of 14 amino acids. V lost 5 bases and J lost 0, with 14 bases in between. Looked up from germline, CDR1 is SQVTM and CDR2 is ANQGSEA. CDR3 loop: CSVQVRQSSYEQYF. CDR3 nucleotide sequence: TGCAGCGTTCAAGTCCGACAGAGCTCCTACGAGCAGTACTTC.

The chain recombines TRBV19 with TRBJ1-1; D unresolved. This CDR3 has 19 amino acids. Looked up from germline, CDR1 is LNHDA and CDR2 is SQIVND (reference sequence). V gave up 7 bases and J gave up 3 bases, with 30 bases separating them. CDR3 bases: TGTGCCAGTACCCTATCCCCCGGGATTGGGATTGAACTGCACACTGAAGCTTTCTTT. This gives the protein CASTLSPGIGIELHTEAFF.

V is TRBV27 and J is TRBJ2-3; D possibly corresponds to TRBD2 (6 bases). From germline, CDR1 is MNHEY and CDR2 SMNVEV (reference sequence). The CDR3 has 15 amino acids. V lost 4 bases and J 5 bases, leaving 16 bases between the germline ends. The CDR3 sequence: CASSYGGAVGDTQYF. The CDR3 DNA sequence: TGTGCCAGCAGTTACGGGGGAGCGGTAGGAGATACGCAGTATTTT.

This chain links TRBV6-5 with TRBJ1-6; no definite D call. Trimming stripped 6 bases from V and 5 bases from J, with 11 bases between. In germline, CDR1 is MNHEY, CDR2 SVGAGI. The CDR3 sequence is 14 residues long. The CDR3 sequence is CASSPQMDNSPLHF. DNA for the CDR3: TGTGCCAGCAGCCCCCAAATGGATAATTCACCCCTCCACTTT.

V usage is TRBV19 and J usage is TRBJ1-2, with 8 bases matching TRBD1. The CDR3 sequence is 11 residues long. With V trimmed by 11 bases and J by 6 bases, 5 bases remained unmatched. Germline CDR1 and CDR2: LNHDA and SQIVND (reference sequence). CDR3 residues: CASTGVNGYTF. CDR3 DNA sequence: TGTGCCTCGACAGGGGTAAATGGCTACACCTTC.

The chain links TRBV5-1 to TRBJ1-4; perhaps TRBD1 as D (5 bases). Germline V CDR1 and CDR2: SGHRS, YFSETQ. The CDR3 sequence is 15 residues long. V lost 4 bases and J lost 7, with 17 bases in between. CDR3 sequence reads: CASSPRLGGGEKLFF. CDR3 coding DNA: TGCGCCAGCAGCCCGCGTCTCGGGGGTGGTGAAAAACTGTTTTTT. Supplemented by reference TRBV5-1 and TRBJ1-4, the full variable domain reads KAGVTQTPRYLIKTRGQQVTLSCSPISGHRSVSWYQQTPGQGLQFLFEYFSETQRNKGNFPGRFSGRQFSNSRSEMNVSTLELGDSALYLCASSPRLGGGEKLFFGSGTQLSVL.

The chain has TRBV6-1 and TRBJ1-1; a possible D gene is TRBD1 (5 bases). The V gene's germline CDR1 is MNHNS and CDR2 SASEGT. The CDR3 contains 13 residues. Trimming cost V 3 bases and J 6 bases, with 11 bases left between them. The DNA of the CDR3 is TGTGCCAGCAGTGAGAGGAGGGGTGCTGAAGCTTTCTTT. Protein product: CASSERRGAEAFF.

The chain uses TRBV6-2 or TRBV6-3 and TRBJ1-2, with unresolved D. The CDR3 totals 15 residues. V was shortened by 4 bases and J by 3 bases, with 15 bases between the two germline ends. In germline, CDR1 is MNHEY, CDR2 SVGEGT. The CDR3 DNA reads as TGTGCCAGCAGTTCCCTGAAACCTGGGGACTATGGCTACACCTTC. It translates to CASSSLKPGDYGYTF.

The CDR3 DNA follows: TGCGCCAGCAGCTTCGACACAGGGGGAGAGACCCAGTACTTC. This encodes CASSFDTGGETQYF. This chain uses TRBV5-1 with TRBJ2-5, with 8 nucleotides matching TRBD1. V was clipped by 2 bases and J by 4 bases; unmatched bases: 4. Per germline, CDR1 SGHRS and CDR2 YFSETQ. This CDR3 is built from 14 residues.

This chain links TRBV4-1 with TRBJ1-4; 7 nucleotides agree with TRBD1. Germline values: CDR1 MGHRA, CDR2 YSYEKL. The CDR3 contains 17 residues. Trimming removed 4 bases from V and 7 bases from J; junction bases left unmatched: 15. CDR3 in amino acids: CASSPRGQNLPGEKLFF. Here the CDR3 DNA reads TGCGCCAGCAGCCCCCGGGGACAGAACCTTCCGGGTGAAAAACTGTTTTTT.

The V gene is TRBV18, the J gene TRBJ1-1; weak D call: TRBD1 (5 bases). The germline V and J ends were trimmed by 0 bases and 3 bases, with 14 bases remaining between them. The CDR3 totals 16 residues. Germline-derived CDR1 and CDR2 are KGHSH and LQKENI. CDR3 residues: CASSPPNYGDHTEAFF. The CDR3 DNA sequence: TGTGCCAGCTCACCACCCAACTATGGGGACCACACTGAAGCTTTCTTT.

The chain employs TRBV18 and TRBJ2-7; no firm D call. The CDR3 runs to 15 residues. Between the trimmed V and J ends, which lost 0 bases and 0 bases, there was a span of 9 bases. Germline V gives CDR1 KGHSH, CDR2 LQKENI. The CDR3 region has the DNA TGTGCCAGCTCACCACCGGAAGGCGACTCCTACGAGCAGTACTTC. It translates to CASSPPEGDSYEQYF.

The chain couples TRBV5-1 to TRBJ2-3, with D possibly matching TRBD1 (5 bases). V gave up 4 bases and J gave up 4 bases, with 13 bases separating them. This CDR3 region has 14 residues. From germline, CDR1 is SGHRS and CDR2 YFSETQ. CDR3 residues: CASSMQGGADTQYF. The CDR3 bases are TGCGCCAGCAGCATGCAGGGTGGCGCAGATACGCAGTATTTT.

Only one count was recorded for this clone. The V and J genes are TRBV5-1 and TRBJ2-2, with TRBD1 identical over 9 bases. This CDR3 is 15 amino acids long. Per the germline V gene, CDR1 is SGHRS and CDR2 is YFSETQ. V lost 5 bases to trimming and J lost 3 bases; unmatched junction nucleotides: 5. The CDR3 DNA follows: TGCGCCAGCAGTTCGGGACAGGGCGACACCGGGGAGCTGTTTTTT. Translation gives CASSSGQGDTGELFF.

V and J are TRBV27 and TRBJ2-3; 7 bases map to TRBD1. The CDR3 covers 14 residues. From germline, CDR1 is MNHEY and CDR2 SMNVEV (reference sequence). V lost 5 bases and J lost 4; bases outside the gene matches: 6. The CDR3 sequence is CASSRGRFSDTQYF. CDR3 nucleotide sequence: TGTGCCAGCAGTAGGGGGCGCTTCTCAGATACGCAGTATTTT.

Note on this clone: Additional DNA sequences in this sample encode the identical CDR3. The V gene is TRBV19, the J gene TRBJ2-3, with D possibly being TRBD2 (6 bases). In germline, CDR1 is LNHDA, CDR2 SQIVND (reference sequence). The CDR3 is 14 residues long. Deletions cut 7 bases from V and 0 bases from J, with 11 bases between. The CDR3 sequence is CASTGGGSTDTQYF. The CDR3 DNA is TGTGCCAGTACCGGTGGGGGGAGCACAGATACGCAGTATTTT.

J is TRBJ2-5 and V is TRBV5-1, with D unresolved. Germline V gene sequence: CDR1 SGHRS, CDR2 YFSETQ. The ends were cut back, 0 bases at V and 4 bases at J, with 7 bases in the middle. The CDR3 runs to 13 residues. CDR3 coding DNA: TGCGCCAGCAGCTTGGGTACGGGAGAGACCCAGTACTTC. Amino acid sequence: CASSLGTGETQYF.

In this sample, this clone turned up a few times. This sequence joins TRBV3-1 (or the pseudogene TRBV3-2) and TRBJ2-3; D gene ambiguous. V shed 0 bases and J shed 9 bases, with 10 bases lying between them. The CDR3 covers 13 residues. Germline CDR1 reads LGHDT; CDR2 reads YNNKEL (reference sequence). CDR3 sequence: CASSQDQMGTQYF. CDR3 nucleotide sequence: TGTGCCAGCAGCCAAGATCAAATGGGGACGCAGTATTTT.

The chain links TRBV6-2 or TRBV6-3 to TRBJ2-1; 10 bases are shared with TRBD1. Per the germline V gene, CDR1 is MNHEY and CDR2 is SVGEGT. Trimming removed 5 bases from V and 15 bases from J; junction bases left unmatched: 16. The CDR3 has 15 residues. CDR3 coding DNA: TGTGCCAGCAGTGCGGGGACAGGGGTATCCCCCCGTCCGTTCTTC. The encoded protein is CASSAGTGVSPRPFF.

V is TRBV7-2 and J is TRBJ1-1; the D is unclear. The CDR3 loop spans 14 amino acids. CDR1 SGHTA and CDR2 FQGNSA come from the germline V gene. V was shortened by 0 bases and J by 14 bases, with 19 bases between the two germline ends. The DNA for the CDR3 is TGTGCCAGCAGCTTAGCGCATGTGACACCTACTGAATTCTTT. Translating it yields CASSLAHVTPTEFF.

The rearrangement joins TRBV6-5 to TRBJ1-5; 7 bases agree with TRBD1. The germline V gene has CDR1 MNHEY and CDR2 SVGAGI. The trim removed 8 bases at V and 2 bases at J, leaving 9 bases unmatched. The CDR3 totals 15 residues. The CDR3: CASCSRQGGNQPQHF. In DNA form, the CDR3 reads TGTGCCAGCTGCTCCCGACAGGGTGGCAATCAGCCCCAGCATTTT.

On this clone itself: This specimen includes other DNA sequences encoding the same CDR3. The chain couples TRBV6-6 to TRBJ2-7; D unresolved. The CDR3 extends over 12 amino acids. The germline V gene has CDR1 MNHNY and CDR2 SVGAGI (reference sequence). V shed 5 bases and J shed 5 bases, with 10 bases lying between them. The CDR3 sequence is CASSLSGDEQYF. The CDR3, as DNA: TGTGCCAGCAGTCTATCGGGCGACGAGCAGTACTTC.

The CDR3 is CASSHDGGRGNQPQHF. DNA for the CDR3: TGTGCCAGCAGCCATGATGGGGGCAGGGGCAATCAGCCCCAGCATTTT. This chain links TRBV3-1 (or the pseudogene TRBV3-2) with TRBJ1-5; D perhaps matches TRBD1 (6 bases). Germline values: CDR1 LGHDT, CDR2 YNNKEL (reference sequence). V lost 3 bases and J 2 bases, leaving 14 bases between the germline ends. The CDR3 loop spans 16 amino acids.

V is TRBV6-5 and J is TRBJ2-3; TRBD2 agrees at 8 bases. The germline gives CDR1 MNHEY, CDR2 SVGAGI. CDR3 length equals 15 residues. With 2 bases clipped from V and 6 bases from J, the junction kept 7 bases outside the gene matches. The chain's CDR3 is CASSYGTSRADTQYF. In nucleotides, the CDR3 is TGTGCCAGCAGTTACGGGACTAGTAGGGCGGATACGCAGTATTTT.